The 25 T cell receptor beta chains below were found in one sample sequenced in a study of neoadjuvant nivolumab and ipilimumab in lung cancer (TCRdb year 2020). Libraries were prepared through the immunoSEQ multiplex PCR assay. In TCRdb, the immuneACCESS table is reduced to in-frame sequences with V and J assigned. These tables do not hold every clone; where another copy was compared, an unresolved V gene accounts for under half, and the others remain unexplained. This sample has over 10,000 clones in its table, and approximately 94% of those were observed once. In total, the top ten clones hold roughly 2.6% of the sample. The time point label here, explained by the study, means: at surgical resection after neoadjuvant nivolumab +/- ipilimumab. This specimen consisted of peripheral blood, obtained after neoadjuvant nivolumab, alone or with ipilimumab, at or shortly before surgery. Source of these receptors: an adult with non-small cell lung cancer.

The chain joins TRBV28 to TRBJ2-3; 7 nucleotides agree with TRBD2. Germline assignment: CDR1 MDHEN and CDR2 SYDVKM. The CDR3 length is 14 residues. With V trimmed by 2 bases and J by 4 bases, 3 bases remained unmatched. The CDR3 DNA reads as TGTGCCAGCAGTTTAGCGGGAGACCCAGATACGCAGTATTTT. Translation: CASSLAGDPDTQYF.

V usage is TRBV7-9 and J usage is TRBJ2-1, with 12 positions matching TRBD2. The CDR3 is 15 residues long. The V segment lost 5 bases and the J segment 10 bases; nucleotides outside the gene matches: 9. Germline CDR1 is SEHNR and CDR2 is FQNEAQ (reference sequence). In DNA form, the CDR3 reads TGTGCCAGCAGCCCCATGACTAGCGGGAGCGGAGAGCAGTTCTTC. Protein product: CASSPMTSGSGEQFF. Full variable domain (outside the CDR3, taken from reference TRBV7-9 and TRBJ2-1): DTGVSQNPRHKITKRGQNVTFRCDPISEHNRLYWYRQTLGQGPEFLTYFQNEAQLEKSRLLSDRFSAERPKGSFSTLEIQRTEQGDSAMYLCASSPMTSGSGEQFFGPGTRLTVL.

This chain links TRBV7-3 with TRBJ1-5; 9 bases agree with TRBD1. Germline loops: CDR1 SGHTA, CDR2 FQGTGA. This CDR3 contains 16 residues. J gave up 5 bases and V 5 bases, and 10 bases lay outside the gene matches. Here the CDR3 DNA reads TGTGCCAGCAGCCTTCAACGCGGGACAGGGCATCAGCCCCAGCATTTT. This codes for CASSLQRGTGHQPQHF.

V usage is TRBV28 and J usage is TRBJ1-4, with D perhaps matching TRBD1 (5 bases). Trimming removed 3 bases at V and 7 bases at J, with 12 bases between. The length of the CDR3 is 14 residues. The germline V gene encodes CDR1 MDHEN and CDR2 SYDVKM. CDR3 protein: CASSFSGGSEKLFF. The DNA for the CDR3 is TGTGCCAGCAGTTTTTCGGGGGGGAGTGAAAAACTGTTTTTT.

DNA of the CDR3: TGTGCCAGCTCGCGCCCCGGGCAGGGGAGCAAGCGGGAGGGCCTTGGCGGGGAGCTGTTTTTT. This translates into CASSRPGQGSKREGLGGELFF. V gene TRBV2 combines with J gene TRBJ2-2, with 10 bases aligning to TRBD2. Germline V gene lookup returns CDR1 SNHLY and CDR2 FYNNEI. V shed 8 bases and J 7 bases; nucleotides not matched to a gene: 28. This CDR3 is built from 21 residues.

V gene TRBV12-1 combines with J gene TRBJ2-7; the D call TRBD1 from the table was never checked on the DNA. TRBV12-1 is shown as a pseudogene. This CDR3 contains 16 residues. The chain's CDR3 is CASSRIDRGQGNEQYF. The DNA of the CDR3 is TGTGCCAGCAGCCGCATCGACAGGGGGCAGGGGAACGAGCAGTACTTC.

The chain links TRBV27 to TRBJ2-2, with 13 bases that match TRBD2. The CDR3 sequence is 16 residues long. Germline V CDR1 and CDR2: MNHEY, SMNVEV (reference sequence). V gave up 0 bases and J gave up 8 bases; unmatched junction bases: 3. CDR3 nucleotides: TGTGCCAGCAGTTTATCGACTAGCGGGAGGCCTGGGGAGCTGTTTTTT. Translating gives CASSLSTSGRPGELFF.

This clone was seen once. V gene TRBV7-9 combines with J gene TRBJ2-4; 11 nucleotides match TRBD1. The germline V gene encodes CDR1 SEHNR and CDR2 FQNEAQ (reference sequence). This CDR3 spans 14 amino acids. V shed 3 bases, J shed 6 bases, and the junction held 1 base outside the gene matches. CDR3 region: CASSFGTGGNIQYF. CDR3 DNA: TGTGCCAGCAGCTTTGGGACAGGGGGAAACATTCAGTACTTC. Full variable domain (missing parts from reference TRBV7-9 and TRBJ2-4): DTGVSQNPRHKITKRGQNVTFRCDPISEHNRLYWYRQTLGQGPEFLTYFQNEAQLEKSRLLSDRFSAERPKGSFSTLEIQRTEQGDSAMYLCASSFGTGGNIQYFGAGTRLSVL.

The chain recombines TRBV4-1 with TRBJ2-3, with D unclear. The CDR3 consists of 14 residues. V was cut by 1 base and J by 0 bases, with 5 bases left in between. Germline V gene data show CDR1 as MGHRA and CDR2 as YSYEKL. CDR3 sequence: CASSQVTSTDTQYF. CDR3 DNA: TGCGCCAGCAGCCAAGTCACTAGCACAGATACGCAGTATTTT.

J is TRBJ1-1 and V is TRBV18; D is undetermined. Germline lookup yields CDR1 KGHSH and CDR2 LQKENI. CDR3 length: 12 residues. V dropped 3 bases and J dropped 7 bases, with 9 bases sitting between them. The CDR3 nucleotides read TGTGCCAGCTCACCGGACCGTGTTGAAGCTTTCTTT. Its protein product is CASSPDRVEAFF.

The chain recombines TRBV10-2 with TRBJ2-4, with 9 bases lining up with TRBD2. CDR3 size: 15 residues. Germline-derived CDR1 and CDR2 are WSHSY and SAAADI. V dropped 0 bases and J dropped 8; count of bases not matched to a gene: 5. The CDR3 region has the DNA TGCGCCAGCAGTGAGTCTGGCGGGAGGGTGGACATTCAGTACTTC. The encoded protein is CASSESGGRVDIQYF.

This rearrangement joins TRBV9 to TRBJ2-3, with 7 nucleotides matching TRBD1. After removal of 3 bases from V and 0 bases from J, the junction contained 4 bases not matched to a gene. CDR3 length equals 15 residues. Germline-derived CDR1 and CDR2 are SGDLS and YYNGEE. This CDR3 is CASSATGASTDTQYF. As DNA, the CDR3 is TGTGCCAGCAGCGCCACAGGGGCTAGCACAGATACGCAGTATTTT.

The chain employs TRBV5-4 and TRBJ2-3; D is undetermined. Germline V gene lookup returns CDR1 SGHNT and CDR2 YYREEE (reference sequence). V lost 0 bases, J lost 5 bases, and 7 bases lay in between. This CDR3 has 13 residues. The CDR3 loop is CASSLEAEDTQYF. In DNA form, the CDR3 reads TGTGCCAGCAGCTTGGAGGCGGAAGATACGCAGTATTTT.

This clone turned up a few times. The V gene is TRBV28, the J gene TRBJ1-2, with unresolved D. This CDR3 has 11 amino acids. Trimming removed 6 bases from V and 7 bases from J, with 9 bases in between. Looked up from germline, CDR1 is MDHEN and CDR2 is SYDVKM. The CDR3 DNA follows: TGTGCCAGCAGCCTGGGAGGTGGCTACACCTTC. Its protein product is CASSLGGGYTF.

V is TRBV27 and J is TRBJ2-5, with 8 bases identical to TRBD1. V gave up 4 bases and J gave up 2 bases; unmatched junction bases: 3. This CDR3 has 14 amino acids. Germline V lookup: CDR1 MNHEY, CDR2 SMNVEV (reference sequence). CDR3 sequence: CASSSNRGQETQYF. For the CDR3, the DNA is TGTGCCAGCAGTTCAAACAGGGGGCAAGAGACCCAGTACTTC.

This rearrangement joins TRBV7-6 to TRBJ2-7; D may be TRBD1 or TRBD2 (6 bases each). Germline V gives CDR1 SGHVS, CDR2 FNYEAQ. V shed 1 base and J shed 3 bases, with 13 bases lying between them. The CDR3 consists of 15 residues. CDR3: CASSLGFGGDYEQYF. CDR3 nucleotide sequence: TGTGCCAGCAGCTTAGGTTTCGGGGGCGACTACGAGCAGTACTTC.

J is TRBJ2-7 and V is TRBV28; D is possibly TRBD2 (6 bases). Trimming pared 5 bases from V and 0 bases from J, leaving 14 bases between. The CDR3 is made up of 15 amino acids. CDR1 is MDHEN and CDR2 is SYDVKM in the germline V gene. The CDR3, as DNA: TGTGCCAGCAGTCGACCCGTGGGGGGCTCCTACGAGCAGTACTTC. It translates to CASSRPVGGSYEQYF.

The chain is built from TRBV30 and TRBJ2-7; D gene ambiguous. Germline assignment: CDR1 GTSNPN and CDR2 SVGIG (reference sequence). This CDR3 contains 11 residues. Deletions cut 4 bases from V and 7 bases from J, with 11 bases between. CDR3 sequence reads: CAWKQEMEQYF. The CDR3 nucleotides read TGTGCCTGGAAGCAGGAAATGGAGCAGTACTTC.

The chain uses TRBV19 and TRBJ2-5, with TRBD2 identical over 12 bases. Per the germline V gene, CDR1 is LNHDA and CDR2 is SQIVND (reference sequence). With V trimmed by 5 bases and J by 4 bases, 2 bases remained unmatched. The CDR3 is 14 residues long. The CDR3 protein is CASSLAGGRETQYF. In DNA, the CDR3 is TGTGCCAGTAGTCTAGCGGGAGGGCGAGAGACCCAGTACTTC.

V and J are TRBV30 and TRBJ2-1, with D perhaps matching TRBD2 (5 bases). CDR3 size: 15 residues. The V end lost 2 bases, the J end lost 0 bases, and 11 bases lay between the germline ends. CDR1 and CDR2 from the germline V gene are GTSNPN and SVGIG (reference sequence). CDR3 protein: CAWSKTGSSYNEQFF. DNA for the CDR3: TGTGCCTGGAGTAAGACGGGAAGCTCCTACAATGAGCAGTTCTTC.

J is TRBJ2-1 and V is TRBV7-3; D gene unclear. The germline V gene has CDR1 SGHTA and CDR2 FQGTGA. This CDR3 spans 12 amino acids. V lost 5 bases to trimming and J lost 9 bases, with 11 bases between them. The CDR3 sequence is CASSRPMGEQFF. The CDR3 region has the DNA TGTGCCAGCAGCCGACCCATGGGTGAGCAGTTCTTC.

The rearrangement joins TRBV5-1 to TRBJ2-5; unclear D gene. Trimming shortened V by 4 bases and J by 2 bases, and 12 bases separated the two germline ends. This CDR3 has 14 residues. CDR1 and CDR2 (germline): SGHRS, YFSETQ. The DNA for the CDR3 is TGCGCCAGCAGCCTTTCCGGATTTCAAGAGACCCAGTACTTC. Protein sequence: CASSLSGFQETQYF.

In DNA, the CDR3 is TGTGCCAGCAGCCATACTGGACAGGGCCAAGAGACCCAGTACTTC. Translating it yields CASSHTGQGQETQYF. The V and J genes are TRBV5-4 and TRBJ2-5, with 8 positions matching TRBD1. Germline V lookup: CDR1 SGHNT, CDR2 YYREEE (reference sequence). Trimming took 4 bases from V and 1 from J; bases not matched to a gene: 6. The CDR3 is made up of 15 amino acids.

The chain has TRBV30 and TRBJ1-1, with D tentatively TRBD1 (6 bases). The CDR3 loop spans 13 amino acids. Germline V gene sequence: CDR1 GTSNPN, CDR2 SVGIG (reference sequence). V lost 5 bases and J lost 0, with 10 bases in between. Written as DNA, the CDR3 is TGTGCCTGGGACAGGAACGTGAACACTGAAGCTTTCTTT. This codes for CAWDRNVNTEAFF.

This chain uses TRBV6-5 with TRBJ1-4; the match to TRBD1 covers 7 bases. V was clipped by 0 bases and J by 10 bases; unmatched bases: 11. Germline loops: CDR1 MNHEY, CDR2 SVGAGI. The CDR3 extends over 16 amino acids. The DNA of the CDR3 is TGTGCCAGCAGTTACTCGACCCGACAGGGTGGGCGAAAACTGTTTTTT. This encodes CASSYSTRQGGRKLFF.